This record covers a single T cell receptor beta chain. This entry comes from a study of blood T cell repertoires in COVID-19. Study-wide context: T cells, B-cell-depleted T cells, or PBMCs supplied cDNA or gDNA.

Per germline, CDR1 LNHDA and CDR2 SQIVND (reference sequence). The V end lost 3 bases, the J end lost 3 bases, and 14 bases lay between the germline ends. The CDR3 totals 15 residues. The protocol was immunoSEQ multiplex PCR, while the TCRdb copy is restricted to in-frame clones and leaves out a portion. Among roughly 300,000 clones listed, approximately 86% were seen once. The TCR sequence derives from a woman aged 40 to 50 with acute COVID-19. This chain connects TRBV19 to TRBJ1-2; tentative D call: TRBD1 (5 bases). Material: PBMCs or T cells enriched from blood (not recorded which). In DNA, the CDR3 is TGTGCCAGTAGTATGGGGCAGGACCTCTACTATGGCTACACCTTC. Its protein product is CASSMGQDLYYGYTF.